The 10 T cell receptor beta chains below come from one sample, sequenced in a study of blood T cell repertoires in COVID-19 (dated by TCRdb to 2020 to 2022). Library prep was done by the immunoSEQ multiplex PCR assay. Drawn from immuneACCESS, this table holds only the in-frame rearrangements with V and J called that TCRdb kept. Clones are partly lost; checked studies trace under half to an unresolved V gene and leave the rest unexplained. Recorded for this sample are 150,000 to 200,000 clones; about 88% of them occurred a single time. Approximately 15% of the sample is in the top ten clones. The sample taken for sequencing was peripheral blood. Receptors originate from a young man with active or convalescent COVID-19.

The chain carries TRBV5-8 and TRBJ1-3; 8 bases map to TRBD1. V was pared by 1 base and J by 3 bases, with 9 bases of the junction left unmatched. CDR3 size: 17 residues. Germline V CDR1 and CDR2: SGHTS, YDEGEE. CDR3 bases: TGTGCCAGCAGCTTGTACCTGCAGGGGGCATTTGGAAACACCATATATTTT. Its protein product is CASSLYLQGAFGNTIYF.

This sequence joins TRBV5-1 and TRBJ1-3; D not resolved. Germline assignment: CDR1 SGHRS and CDR2 YFSETQ. The CDR3 has 14 residues. Trimming removed 4 bases from V and 0 bases from J, with 8 bases in between. The CDR3 sequence: CASSVSYSGNTIYF. The CDR3 DNA sequence: TGCGCCAGCAGCGTGAGTTACTCTGGAAACACCATATATTTT.

The chain carries TRBV19 and TRBJ1-2, with 10 bases aligning to TRBD1. The junction had 3 bases not matched to a gene; V was cut back by 3 bases and J by 2 bases. Per germline, CDR1 LNHDA and CDR2 SQIVND (reference sequence). The CDR3 covers 15 residues. DNA of the CDR3: TGTGCCAGTAGTATTTCGACAGGGGGCAACTATGGCTACACCTTC. It codes for CASSISTGGNYGYTF.

The chain links TRBV18 to TRBJ2-7; 8 nucleotides align to TRBD2. The CDR3 length is 16 residues. CDR1 and CDR2 (germline): KGHSH, LQKENI. V lost 3 bases, J lost 3 bases, and 10 bases stayed unmatched. CDR3 region: CASSPDLAGPFYEQYF. The CDR3 coding sequence is TGTGCCAGCTCACCGGACCTAGCGGGTCCGTTCTACGAGCAGTACTTC.

This clone was picked up a small number of times. J is TRBJ2-7 and V is TRBV7-9; 9 bases agree with TRBD2. This CDR3 is 16 amino acids long. Germline lookup yields CDR1 SEHNR and CDR2 FQNEAQ (reference sequence). The junction had 5 bases not matched to a gene; V was cut back by 2 bases and J by 0 bases. This chain's CDR3 is CASSLFASGISYEQYF. CDR3 sequence (DNA): TGTGCCAGCAGCTTATTCGCTAGCGGGATCTCCTACGAGCAGTACTTC.

This sequence joins TRBV18 and TRBJ2-5; a possible D gene is TRBD2 (6 bases). The V end lost 2 bases, the J end lost 5 bases, and 9 bases lay between the germline ends. Germline V lookup: CDR1 KGHSH, CDR2 LQKENI. The CDR3 totals 13 residues. CDR3: CASSPGRLETQYF. The CDR3 DNA sequence: TGTGCCAGCTCACCAGGGAGGTTGGAGACCCAGTACTTC.

V gene TRBV19 combines with J gene TRBJ1-6; 7 positions match TRBD1. The V segment lost 5 bases and the J segment 2 bases; nucleotides outside the gene matches: 9. CDR1 LNHDA and CDR2 SQIVND come from the germline V gene (reference sequence). The CDR3 covers 17 residues. Here the CDR3 reads CASSARQGYPYNSPLHF. For the CDR3, the DNA is TGTGCCAGTAGTGCGAGACAGGGCTACCCCTATAATTCACCCCTCCACTTT. Complete variable domain (other parts from reference TRBV19 and TRBJ1-6): DGGITQSPKYLFRKEGQNVTLSCEQNLNHDAMYWYRQDPGQGLRLIYYSQIVNDFQKGDIAEGYSVSREKKESFPLTVTSAQKNPTAFYLCASSARQGYPYNSPLHFGNGTRLTVT.

The CDR3, as DNA: TGTGCCAGCACTGCCCCCGGGACACGGAATTCACCCCTCCACTTT. Its protein product is CASTAPGTRNSPLHF. This sequence joins TRBV7-9 and TRBJ1-6, with D possibly being TRBD1 (6 bases). Germline CDR1 SEHNR, CDR2 FQNEAQ (reference sequence). The CDR3 length is 15 residues. V lost 7 bases and J lost 7, with 17 bases in between.

The gene calls are TRBV21-1 and TRBJ2-1; the table assigns TRBD2, which was not confirmed against the DNA. TRBV21-1 corresponds to a pseudogene. This CDR3 has 18 amino acids. CDR3 in DNA: TGTGCCACCCCAGCGACTAGCGGGTCGGAGAGCTCCTACAATGAGCAGTTCTTC. This sequence encodes CATPATSGSESSYNEQFF.

The chain is built from TRBV7-9 and TRBJ1-5; D unresolved. The V end lost 10 bases, the J end lost 7 bases, and 17 bases lay between the germline ends. Germline CDR1 is SEHNR and CDR2 is FQNEAQ (reference sequence). This CDR3 has 13 amino acids. CDR3: CATDAGFGQPQHF. CDR3 nucleotides: TGTGCCACAGACGCGGGGTTTGGACAGCCCCAGCATTTT.